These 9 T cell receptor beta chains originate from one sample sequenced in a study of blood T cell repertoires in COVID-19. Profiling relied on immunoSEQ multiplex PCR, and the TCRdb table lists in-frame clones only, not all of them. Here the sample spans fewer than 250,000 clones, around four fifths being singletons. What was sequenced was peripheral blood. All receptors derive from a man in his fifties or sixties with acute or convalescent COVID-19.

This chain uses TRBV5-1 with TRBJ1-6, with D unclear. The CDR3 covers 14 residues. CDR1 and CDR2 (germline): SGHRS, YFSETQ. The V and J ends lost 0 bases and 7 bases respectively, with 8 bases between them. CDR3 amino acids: CASSLAGRNSPLHF. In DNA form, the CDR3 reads TGCGCCAGCAGCTTGGCAGGCAGGAATTCACCCCTCCACTTT. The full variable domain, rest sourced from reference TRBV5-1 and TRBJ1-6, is KAGVTQTPRYLIKTRGQQVTLSCSPISGHRSVSWYQQTPGQGLQFLFEYFSETQRNKGNFPGRFSGRQFSNSRSEMNVSTLELGDSALYLCASSLAGRNSPLHFGNGTRLTVT.

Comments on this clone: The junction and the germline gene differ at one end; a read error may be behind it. Here the CDR3 DNA reads TGTGCCAGCAGTTTGGAGGGGGCTGTCGGGGCCTTC. It codes for CASSLEGAVGAF. The rearrangement links TRBV28 to TRBJ1-2, with 7 positions matching TRBD1. The CDR3 is 12 amino acids. The germline V gene encodes CDR1 MDHEN and CDR2 SYDVKM.

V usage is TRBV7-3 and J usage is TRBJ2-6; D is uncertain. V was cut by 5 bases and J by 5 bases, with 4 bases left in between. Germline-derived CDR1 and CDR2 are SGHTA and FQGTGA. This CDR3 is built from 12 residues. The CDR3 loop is CASSPRANVLTF. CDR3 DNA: TGTGCCAGCAGCCCCAGGGCCAACGTCCTGACTTTC.

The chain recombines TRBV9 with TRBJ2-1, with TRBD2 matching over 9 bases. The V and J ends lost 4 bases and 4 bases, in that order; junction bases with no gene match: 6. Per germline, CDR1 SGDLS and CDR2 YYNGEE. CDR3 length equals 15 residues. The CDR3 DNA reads TGTGCCAGCAGCCTTAGCGGGAGTGAGTACAATGAGCAGTTCTTC. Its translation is CASSLSGSEYNEQFF.

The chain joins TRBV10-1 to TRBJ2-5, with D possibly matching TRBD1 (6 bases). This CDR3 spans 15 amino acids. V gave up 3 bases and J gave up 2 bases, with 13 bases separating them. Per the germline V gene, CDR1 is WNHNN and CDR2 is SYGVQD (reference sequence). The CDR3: CASSEAGTQQETQYF. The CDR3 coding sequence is TGCGCCAGCAGTGAAGCCGGGACACAACAAGAGACCCAGTACTTC.

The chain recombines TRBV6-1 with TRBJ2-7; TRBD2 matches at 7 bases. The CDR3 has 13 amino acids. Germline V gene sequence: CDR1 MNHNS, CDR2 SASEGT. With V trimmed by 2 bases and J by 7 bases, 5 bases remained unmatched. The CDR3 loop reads CASSESGVREQYF. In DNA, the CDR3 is TGTGCCAGCAGTGAAAGCGGGGTTCGGGAGCAGTACTTC.

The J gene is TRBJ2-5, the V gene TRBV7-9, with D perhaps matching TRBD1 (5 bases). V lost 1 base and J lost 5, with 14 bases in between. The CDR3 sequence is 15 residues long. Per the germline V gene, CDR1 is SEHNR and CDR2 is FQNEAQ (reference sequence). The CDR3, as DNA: TGTGCCAGCAGCTTAGGCCCTAGGGCAGGGGAGACCCAGTACTTC. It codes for CASSLGPRAGETQYF.

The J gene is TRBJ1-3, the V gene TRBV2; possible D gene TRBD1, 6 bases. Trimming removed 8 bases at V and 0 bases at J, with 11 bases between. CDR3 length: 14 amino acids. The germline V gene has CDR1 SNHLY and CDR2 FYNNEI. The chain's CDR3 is CASRQGPSGNTIYF. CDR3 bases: TGTGCCAGCCGGCAGGGGCCCTCTGGAAACACCATATATTTT. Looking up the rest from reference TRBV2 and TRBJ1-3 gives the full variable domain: EPEVTQTPSHQVTQMGQEVILRCVPISNHLYFYWYRQILGQKVEFLVSFYNNEISEKSEIFDDQFSVERPDGSNFTLKIRSTKLEDSAMYFCASRQGPSGNTIYFGEGSWLTVV.

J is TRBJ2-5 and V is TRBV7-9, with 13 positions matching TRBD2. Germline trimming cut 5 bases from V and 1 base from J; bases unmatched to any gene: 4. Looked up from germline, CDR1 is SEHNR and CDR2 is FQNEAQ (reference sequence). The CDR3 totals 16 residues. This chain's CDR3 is CASSPTSGGPQETQYF. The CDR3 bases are TGTGCCAGCAGCCCGACTAGCGGGGGGCCCCAAGAGACCCAGTACTTC.